These T cell receptor beta chains were read from a single sample in a study of T cells in Graves' hyperthyroidism and ophthalmopathy. MiXCR, applied by TCRdb to the multiplex PCR reads, yields one record per CDR3 protein. The repertoire holds roughly 700,000 distinct CDR3 sequences, with about 15% as singletons. Sample: blood. The receptor set was obtained from a woman under 30 with Graves' hyperthyroidism. Each CDR3 is given with its conserved first and last residue. D genes are given only for firm matches. Expanded clones get a size class; other rows say once, few or many, or leave the size out.

d_gene: TRBD1; v_gene: TRBV5-5; abundance: NA; j_gene: TRBJ2-7; CDR3aa: CASSFFGKGAKGYEQYF; CDR3nt: TGTGCCAGCAGCTTCTTCGGGAAGGGGGCAAAGGGGTACGAGCAGTACTTC
d_gene: TRBD2; v_gene: TRBV20-1; abundance: many; j_gene: TRBJ2-3; CDR3aa: CSAPPPGTRASTDTQYF; CDR3nt: TGCAGTGCCCCTCCTCCCGGGACTAGGGCTAGCACAGATACGCAGTATTTT
d_gene: TRBD2; v_gene: TRBV20-1; abundance: many; j_gene: TRBJ2-3; CDR3aa: CSAPGLAESTDTQYF; CDR3nt: TGCAGTGCGCCTGGACTAGCGGAAAGCACAGATACGCAGTATTTT
d_gene: TRBD2; v_gene: TRBV20-1; abundance: few; j_gene: TRBJ2-1; CDR3aa: CSANGLAGGNEQFF; CDR3nt: TGCAGTGCCAACGGACTAGCGGGCGGGAATGAGCAGTTCTTC
d_gene: TRBD1; v_gene: TRBV7-9; abundance: NA; j_gene: TRBJ2-3; CDR3aa: CASSQIITGDADTQYF; CDR3nt: TGTGCCAGCAGCCAAATAATCACAGGGGACGCAGATACGCAGTATTTT
d_gene: TRBD1; v_gene: TRBV7-8; abundance: NA; j_gene: TRBJ1-5; CDR3aa: CASSLDRGGSNQPQHF; CDR3nt: TGTGCCAGCAGCCTTGACAGGGGCGGGAGCAATCAGCCCCAGCATTTT
d_gene: NA; v_gene: TRBV9; abundance: NA; j_gene: TRBJ2-3; CDR3aa: CASEEGTSGTDTQYF; CDR3nt: TGTGCCTCAGAAGAAGGGACCAGTGGCACAGATACGCAGTATTTT
d_gene: TRBD1; v_gene: TRBV6-1; abundance: few; j_gene: TRBJ2-5; CDR3aa: CASSPTVTGGGETQYF; CDR3nt: TGTGCCAGCAGTCCAACCGTGACAGGGGGGGGAGAGACCCAGTACTTC
d_gene: NA; v_gene: TRBV4-3; abundance: NA; j_gene: TRBJ2-7; CDR3aa: CASSSGTRLEQYF; CDR3nt: TGCGCCAGCAGTTCCGGGACAAGGCTCGAGCAGTACTTC
d_gene: NA; v_gene: TRBV4-2; abundance: few; j_gene: TRBJ1-2; CDR3aa: CASSPPLQDALEGYTF; CDR3nt: TGTGCCAGCAGCCCGCCGTTGCAGGACGCCCTCGAAGGCTACACCTTC
d_gene: TRBD1; v_gene: TRBV30; abundance: NA; j_gene: TRBJ2-2; CDR3aa: CAWSTGGTNTGELFF; CDR3nt: TGTGCCTGGAGTACAGGGGGCACGAACACCGGGGAGCTGTTTTTT
d_gene: TRBD2; v_gene: TRBV4-3; abundance: few; j_gene: TRBJ2-3; CDR3aa: CASSQGPVLAGGTDTQYF; CDR3nt: TGCGCCAGCAGCCAAGGACCAGTCTTAGCGGGAGGCACAGATACGCAGTATTTT
d_gene: TRBD2; v_gene: TRBV7-9; abundance: NA; j_gene: TRBJ2-1; CDR3aa: CASSRREWREGAEQFF; CDR3nt: TGTGCCAGCAGTCGGAGGGAGTGGCGGGAGGGTGCAGAGCAGTTCTTC
d_gene: TRBD2; v_gene: TRBV10-3; abundance: NA; j_gene: TRBJ2-7; CDR3aa: CAISDSGSNDEQYF; CDR3nt: TGTGCCATCAGTGATAGCGGGAGCAACGACGAGCAGTACTTC
d_gene: TRBD2; v_gene: TRBV7-2; abundance: few; j_gene: TRBJ2-7; CDR3aa: CASTWAVGGVGPHEQYF; CDR3nt: TGTGCCAGCACCTGGGCCGTGGGGGGGGTCGGGCCGCACGAGCAGTACTTC
d_gene: NA; v_gene: TRBV15; abundance: few; j_gene: TRBJ1-2; CDR3aa: CATSGAADNYGYTF; CDR3nt: TGTGCCACCAGCGGGGCAGCAGATAACTATGGCTACACCTTC
d_gene: NA; v_gene: TRBV27; abundance: few; j_gene: TRBJ1-1; CDR3aa: CASSLRATGNTEAFF; CDR3nt: TGTGCCAGCAGTTTAAGAGCGACAGGCAACACTGAAGCTTTCTTT
d_gene: TRBD2; v_gene: TRBV11-3; abundance: many; j_gene: TRBJ2-1; CDR3aa: CASSSRGGREKSSYNEQFF; CDR3nt: TGTGCCAGCAGCTCCCGGGGAGGGAGGGAAAAGAGCTCCTACAATGAGCAGTTCTTC